The sequence of this TCR beta chain was determined in a study of response to subunit inactivated influenza vaccine. TCRdb fed the RT-PCR reads into MiXCR, producing one record per CDR3 protein. The table lists under 850,000 distinct CDR3 sequences, about 18% of them singletons. CDR1 is DFQATT and CDR2 is SNEGSKA in the germline V gene (reference sequence). The CDR3 runs to 15 residues. The ends lost 6 bases at V and 8 bases at J; junction bases unmatched: 14. This sequence joins TRBV20-1 and TRBJ2-1, with 9 bases aligning to TRBD1. The origin of this receptor is a man over 45 who received an inactivated influenza vaccine. The material was PBMCs from blood, obtained roughly 5 days after vaccination. This CDR3 reads CSADALGQGKDEQFF. DNA of the CDR3: TGCAGTGCGGATGCCCTGGGACAGGGTAAGGATGAGCAGTTCTTC.